This T cell receptor (beta chain) was identified during a study of cytomegalovirus exposure and HLA in healthy donors. General study findings and limits: A prior analysis recorded that most TCR beta V segments were productive about 90% or about 30% of the time. Based on reports, TCR beta sequences accurately predicted HLA-A and HLA-B alleles for most subjects.

V lost 4 bases, J lost 5 bases, and 12 bases lay in between. Germline lookup yields CDR1 SGHKS and CDR2 YYEKEE (reference sequence). The CDR3 is 13 amino acids. As for this clone: The antigen is unknown.

The PCR made use of 60 Vbeta and 13 Jbeta primers. Assay: immunoSEQ multiplex PCR; the TCRdb copy retains only in-frame clones and omits some. This sample has about 150,000 clones, with roughly 81% found just once. Sequenced sample: PBMCs. The V gene is TRBV5-5, the J gene TRBJ1-1; no firm D call. This receptor was identified in a woman aged 18 to 35 in good health and CMV-seronegative. CDR3 protein: CASSPGPATEAFF. CDR3 nucleotides: TGTGCCAGCAGCCCGGGTCCCGCGACTGAAGCTTTCTTT. Supplemented by reference TRBV5-5 and TRBJ1-1, the full variable domain reads DAGVTQSPTHLIKTRGQQVTLRCSPISGHKSVSWYQQVLGQGPQFIFQYYEKEERGRGNFPDRFSARQFPNYSSELNVNALLLGDSALYLCASSPGPATEAFFGQGTRLTVV.